Listed here is a single T cell receptor beta chain. The record originates from a study of technical replicates of blood from a few donors. The assay was immunoSEQ multiplex PCR, and TCRdb's table has in-frame clones only and misses some. Among 45,000 to 55,000 clones, about 96% were seen once, and the ten largest hold roughly 0.36%. The CDR3 runs to 12 residues. Losses at the gene ends were 11 bases for V and 7 bases for J; bases not matched to a gene: 9. From germline, CDR1 is MDHEN and CDR2 SYDVKM. The chain uses TRBV28 and TRBJ1-2; TRBD1 matches at 8 bases. This receptor was taken from a human donor in good health. Sequenced: T cells isolated from PBMCs. CDR3 amino acids: CAGLTGVGGYTF. The CDR3 DNA reads as TGTGCCGGATTGACAGGGGTGGGTGGCTACACCTTC.